What follows is one T cell receptor beta chain and its context. Its target is not known. The data derive from a study of siplizumab effects on memory and regulatory T cells. Study-wide results and caveats: In controls, 26.9% of mappable alloreactive CD4+ clones were Treg-derived on average, versus about 69% with siplizumab. In roughly 75-97% of proliferating CD4+ or CD8+ clones, a naive or memory phenotype could not be assigned.

TCRdb keeps only in-frame clones here, not all; method: immunoSEQ multiplex PCR. The table lists under 140,000 clones, 92% of them singletons. Trimming removed 3 bases from V and 7 bases from J; junction bases left unmatched: 8. The germline CDR1 and CDR2 sequences are MNHNS and SASEGT. The CDR3 is 15 residues long. Material for sequencing was CD4+ T cells sorted from blood. The TCR was taken from a human donor in good health. The V and J genes are TRBV6-1 and TRBJ2-1; 8 bases are shared with TRBD2. The chain's CDR3 is CASSDWAGGGNEQFF. CDR3 nucleotides: TGTGCCAGCAGTGACTGGGCGGGAGGAGGGAATGAGCAGTTCTTC.